This T cell receptor (beta chain) was retrieved from a study of blood T cell repertoires in COVID-19 (dated by TCRdb to 2018 to 2021). Context from the whole study: Collaborator samples came from the United States, Italy and Spain and covered acute and convalescent phases of COVID-19. The material from the prospective study consisted of cDNA or gDNA derived from T cells, B-cell-depleted T cells, or PBMCs. Subjects who had been exposed to COVID-19, were actively infected with it, or had recovered from it provided the deeply sampled blood TCRbeta repertoires that made up the dataset. The repertoires were made available in a free public database intended to serve as a resource for research on the immune response to SARS-CoV-2. Samples were obtained from the ongoing ImmuneRACE study (first 160 participants) and from some 1,200 subjects provided by 6 global collaborators. Sample metadata almost always included a de-identified subject ID, COVID-19 status, age in years and sex. Where available, HLA class I and class II types were obtained from metadata supplied by the sample provider rather than from assay-based typing.

As concerns this clone: Its binding antigen is unknown. Base qualities are not provided; no much larger clone lies one nucleotide away.

General conclusions and limits of the study: How much clinical and demographic metadata was included differed by source and by participant, and the metadata was provided uncurated.

The immunoSEQ Assay, a bias-controlled multiplex PCR, was used to amplify TCRbeta CDR3 regions from genomic DNA. Per the original workflow: The number of nucleated cells in each sample was estimated from the amplification of reference gene primers within the assay. To quantify the absolute abundance of each unique TCRbeta CDR3 rearrangement, sequence reads were collapsed and filtered. Productive Simpson clonality was computed per sample as the square root of Simpson's diversity index over productive rearrangements. TCRdb carries this immuneACCESS record with in-frame sequences only. Its versions omit some clonotypes, under half of them owing to an unresolved V gene in the studies checked, with the rest unexplained. That table is the source of V, J and clone size, and D and trimming were worked out from the DNA. The sample profile shows approximately 380,000 clones; around 85% of them were found once. The leading ten clones occupy roughly 3.4% of the sample.

The collaborating institutions used their own protocols to collect whole blood in K2EDTA tubes. Collaborator samples were shipped for TCRbeta analysis as frozen whole blood, isolated PBMCs, or DNA extracted from either sample type. From a lookup of the germline V gene, CDR1 and CDR2 are MNHEY and SVGAGI. Trimming takes 1 base off V and 5 bases off J; junction bases not matched to a gene: 2. The CDR3 spans 14 residues, from the cysteine through the phenylalanine. Only the CDR3 region is kept as DNA, spanning 42 bases read in frame from base 1. The TCR sequence derives from a woman between 18 and 29 years old with acute or convalescent COVID-19. This receptor chain uses TRBV6-5 and TRBJ1-5; 7 junctional bases match TRBD1. Sample: peripheral blood. The CDR3 region: CASSYFRGDQPQHF. In nucleotides, the sequence is TGTGCCAGCAGTTACTTCAGGGGGGATCAGCCCCAGCATTTT.